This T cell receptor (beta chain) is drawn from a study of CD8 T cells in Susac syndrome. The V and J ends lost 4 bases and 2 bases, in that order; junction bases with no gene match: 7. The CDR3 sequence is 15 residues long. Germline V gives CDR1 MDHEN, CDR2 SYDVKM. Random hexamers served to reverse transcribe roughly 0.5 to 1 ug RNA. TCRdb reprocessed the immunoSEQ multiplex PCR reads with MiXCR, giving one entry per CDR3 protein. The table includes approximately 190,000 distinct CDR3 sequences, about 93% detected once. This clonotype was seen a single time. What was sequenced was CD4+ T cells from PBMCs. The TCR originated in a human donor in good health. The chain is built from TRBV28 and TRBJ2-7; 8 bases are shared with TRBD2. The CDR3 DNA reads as TGTGCCAGCAGTTCCGGGGGGGGGACCCCCTACGAGCAGTACTTC. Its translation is CASSSGGGTPYEQYF.